What follows describes a single T cell receptor beta chain. The record originates from a study of shared T cell receptors in the human thymus. V shed 3 bases, J shed 1 base, and the junction held 2 bases outside the gene matches. CDR1 and CDR2 (germline): SGHRS, YFSETQ. The CDR3 covers 15 residues. Clones were read by immunoSEQ multiplex PCR, and TCRdb kept only the in-frame ones, dropping some. The profile shows hundreds of thousands of clones, over 75% of them singletons. These data also formed part of another study, on human thymus T cells.

The V call is TRBV5-1, the J call TRBJ2-7, with 12 positions matching TRBD2. The sequence derives from a boy in the first two years of life with a congenital heart defect. Sequenced: thymocytes. The CDR3 is CASSYGLAGSYEQYF. DNA of the CDR3: TGCGCCAGCAGCTATGGACTAGCGGGATCCTACGAGCAGTACTTC.